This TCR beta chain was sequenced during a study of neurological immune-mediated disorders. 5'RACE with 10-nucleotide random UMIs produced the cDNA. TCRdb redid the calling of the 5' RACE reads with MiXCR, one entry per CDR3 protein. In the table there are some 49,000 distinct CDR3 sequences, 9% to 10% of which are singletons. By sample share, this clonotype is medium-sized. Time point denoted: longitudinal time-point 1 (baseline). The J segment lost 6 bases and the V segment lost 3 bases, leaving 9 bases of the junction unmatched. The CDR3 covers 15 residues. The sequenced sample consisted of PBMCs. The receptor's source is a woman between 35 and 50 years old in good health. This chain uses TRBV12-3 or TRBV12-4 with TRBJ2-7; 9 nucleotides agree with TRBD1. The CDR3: CASSLRAGTGLEQYF. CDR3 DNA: TGTGCCAGCAGTTTGCGGGCCGGGACAGGGCTCGAGCAGTACTTC.